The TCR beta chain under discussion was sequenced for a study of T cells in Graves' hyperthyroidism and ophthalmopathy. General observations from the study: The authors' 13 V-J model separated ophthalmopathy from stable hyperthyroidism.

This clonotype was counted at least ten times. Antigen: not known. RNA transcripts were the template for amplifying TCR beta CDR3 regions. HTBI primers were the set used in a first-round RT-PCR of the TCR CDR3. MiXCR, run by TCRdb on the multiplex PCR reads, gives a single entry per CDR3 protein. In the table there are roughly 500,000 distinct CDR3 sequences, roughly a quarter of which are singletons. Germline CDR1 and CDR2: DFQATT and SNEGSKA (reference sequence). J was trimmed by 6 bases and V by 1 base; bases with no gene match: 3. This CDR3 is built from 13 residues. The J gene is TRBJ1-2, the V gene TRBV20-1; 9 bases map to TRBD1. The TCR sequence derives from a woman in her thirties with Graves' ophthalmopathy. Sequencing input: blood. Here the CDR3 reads CSARVGQGHGYTF. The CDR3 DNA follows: TGCAGTGCTAGAGTAGGACAGGGGCATGGCTACACCTTC.